Below are 28 T cell receptor beta chains sequenced from a single sample in a study of identical twins. TCRdb fed the 5' RACE reads into MiXCR, producing one record per CDR3 protein. This sample has 470,000 or so distinct CDR3 sequences; 20% to 25% occur once, and the top ten carry about 3%. This sample also appeared in a second study, on T cells expressing NK-cell markers.

The specimen sequenced was CD4+ T cells sorted from blood. All receptors derive from a woman under 30 in good health.

The genes are TRBV20-1 and TRBJ2-7, with D perhaps TRBD1 or TRBD2 (5 bases each). The ends were cut back, 6 bases at V and 7 bases at J, with 13 bases in the middle. This CDR3 contains 11 residues. In germline, CDR1 is DFQATT, CDR2 SNEGSKA (reference sequence). CDR3 region: CSAGAPGEQYF. CDR3 nucleotides: TGCAGTGCCGGGGCGCCTGGAGAGCAGTACTTC.

The gene calls are TRBV20-1 and TRBJ2-5; D is perhaps TRBD2 (5 bases). Germline V gene data show CDR1 as DFQATT and CDR2 as SNEGSKA (reference sequence). This CDR3 is 14 amino acids long. V was clipped by 0 bases and J by 5 bases, with 13 bases between them. In DNA, the CDR3 is TGCAGTGCTAGAGATCTGGTAGCGAGTGAGACCCAGTACTTC. It codes for CSARDLVASETQYF.

This clonotype showed up just a few times. The chain employs TRBV5-6 and TRBJ1-5, with TRBD1 as a possible D gene (6 bases). The CDR3 is 16 amino acids. Germline V gene lookup returns CDR1 SGHDT and CDR2 YYEEEE. V gave up 1 base and J gave up 11 bases, with 22 bases separating them. The CDR3 here is CASSLRFGQGPGAQHF. The CDR3 DNA reads as TGTGCCAGCAGCTTGAGGTTTGGCCAGGGGCCAGGGGCCCAGCATTTT.

This CDR3 reads CASIRTGTGDEKLFF. In nucleotides, the CDR3 is TGTGCCAGCATTCGGACCGGGACAGGGGACGAAAAACTGTTTTTT. J is TRBJ1-4 and V is TRBV5-6, with TRBD1 identical over 10 bases. CDR3 length: 15 residues. Unmatched junction bases numbered 10, after V lost 6 bases and J lost 8 bases. In germline, CDR1 is SGHDT, CDR2 YYEEEE.

CDR3 bases: TGTGCCAGCAGTGTGGGGCATGGAGGTGAGCAGTTCTTC. Translated: CASSVGHGGEQFF. This chain connects TRBV2 to TRBJ2-1, with D perhaps being TRBD1 or TRBD2 (5 bases each). Germline CDR1 reads SNHLY; CDR2 reads FYNNEI. CDR3 length equals 13 residues. V shed 4 bases and J shed 9 bases, with 13 bases lying between them. Complete variable domain (other parts from reference TRBV2 and TRBJ2-1): EPEVTQTPSHQVTQMGQEVILRCVPISNHLYFYWYRQILGQKVEFLVSFYNNEISEKSEIFDDQFSVERPDGSNFTLKIRSTKLEDSAMYFCASSVGHGGEQFFGPGTRLTVL.

The V call is TRBV12-3 or TRBV12-4, the J call TRBJ1-6; D gene ambiguous. The CDR3 has 13 amino acids. The germline V and J ends were trimmed by 7 bases and 10 bases, with 14 bases remaining between them. For the CDR3, the DNA is TGTGCCAGCACCTCGGGCTTGGGGTCACCCCTCCACTTT. Translated, it gives CASTSGLGSPLHF.

The genes are TRBV20-1 and TRBJ2-7; 11 nucleotides agree with TRBD2. The CDR3 has 15 amino acids. With V trimmed by 6 bases and J by 2 bases, 9 bases remained unmatched. Germline V gives CDR1 DFQATT, CDR2 SNEGSKA (reference sequence). The DNA for the CDR3 is TGCAGTGCGGAACGCACTAGCGGGGGAACCTACGAGCAGTACTTC. The encoded protein is CSAERTSGGTYEQYF.

This clonotype has more than one count but fewer than ten. This chain connects TRBV24-1 to TRBJ2-3; D is ambiguous. The CDR3 totals 13 residues. Germline-derived CDR1 and CDR2 are KGHDR and SFDVKD. The V end lost 10 bases, the J end lost 5 bases, and 15 bases lay between the germline ends. The CDR3 sequence is CATNGVGEDTQYF. CDR3 coding DNA: TGTGCCACTAATGGGGTCGGAGAAGATACGCAGTATTTT.

The chain recombines TRBV15 with TRBJ1-5; D is unclear. Trimming cost V 0 bases and J 2 bases, with 11 bases left between them. The CDR3 is made up of 16 amino acids. The V gene's germline CDR1 is LNHNV and CDR2 YYDKDF (reference sequence). The CDR3 here is CATSRDLSFGNQPQHF. DNA of the CDR3: TGTGCCACCAGCAGAGATCTGTCCTTCGGCAATCAGCCCCAGCATTTT.

This clonotype was counted between two and nine times. This chain connects TRBV10-2 to TRBJ2-1, with 7 bases that match TRBD2. The J segment lost 2 bases and the V segment lost 7 bases, leaving 8 bases of the junction unmatched. The CDR3 runs 15 residues. The germline V gene has CDR1 WSHSY and CDR2 SAAADI. The CDR3 region has the DNA TGCGCCAGCACTCCCTCGGGGGGTACCTACAATGAGCAGTTCTTC. Translated, it gives CASTPSGGTYNEQFF.

This clonotype occurred a few times. The chain links TRBV12-3 or TRBV12-4 to TRBJ1-2; weak D call: TRBD1 (5 bases). Trimming took 1 base from V and 4 from J, leaving 13 bases between them. The CDR3 has 15 residues. The CDR3 spells CASSLEGLVRYGYTF. DNA of the CDR3: TGTGCCAGCAGTTTAGAGGGGCTGGTACGCTATGGCTACACCTTC.

The chain joins TRBV20-1 to TRBJ2-2, with TRBD2 matching 10 bases. J was trimmed by 7 bases and V by 3 bases; bases with no gene match: 2. There are 13 residues in the CDR3. Germline V gene sequence: CDR1 DFQATT, CDR2 SNEGSKA (reference sequence). CDR3 sequence reads: CSASASGSGELFF. CDR3 nucleotide sequence: TGCAGTGCTAGTGCTAGCGGGAGCGGGGAGCTGTTTTTT.

The chain recombines TRBV6-1 with TRBJ2-2; tentative D call: TRBD2 (6 bases). The CDR3 consists of 15 residues. Trimming stripped 6 bases from V and 3 bases from J, with 14 bases between. CDR1 is MNHNS and CDR2 is SASEGT in the germline V gene. The chain's CDR3 is CASRFSGGDTGELFF. The CDR3 nucleotides are TGTGCCAGCAGATTTAGCGGAGGGGACACCGGGGAGCTGTTTTTT.

This clonotype was seen a handful of times. V is TRBV14 and J is TRBJ2-1, with D possibly TRBD1 on 6 matching bases. V was trimmed by 6 bases and J by 7 bases, leaving 10 bases between them. Germline V gene data show CDR1 as SGHDN and CDR2 as FVKESK. The CDR3 totals 12 residues. CDR3 sequence: CASRAGVNEQFF. The DNA for the CDR3 is TGTGCCAGCAGGGCAGGGGTGAATGAGCAGTTCTTC.

This clonotype was recorded a few times. The chain recombines TRBV20-1 with TRBJ1-1; 8 bases are a match to TRBD1. With 1 base clipped from V and 1 base from J, the junction kept 5 bases outside the gene matches. The length of the CDR3 is 15 residues. Germline CDR1 is DFQATT and CDR2 is SNEGSKA (reference sequence). CDR3 region: CSARAGGAGNTEAFF. CDR3 DNA sequence: TGCAGTGCTAGAGCAGGGGGCGCCGGGAACACTGAAGCTTTCTTT.

This clonotype was seen only a few times. The V gene is TRBV20-1, the J gene TRBJ2-1; D is perhaps TRBD2 (6 bases). V was clipped by 6 bases and J by 5 bases, with 17 bases between them. This CDR3 region has 14 residues. The germline CDR1 and CDR2 sequences are DFQATT and SNEGSKA (reference sequence). The CDR3 DNA follows: TGCAGTGCCCTTAGCGGAGCCTCGAACAATGAGCAGTTCTTC. This sequence encodes CSALSGASNNEQFF.

This clonotype has more than one count but fewer than ten. The J gene is TRBJ2-1, the V gene TRBV6-1, with 10 positions matching TRBD1. The CDR3 has 13 amino acids. Germline-derived CDR1 and CDR2 are MNHNS and SASEGT. The ends lost 7 bases at V and 6 bases at J; junction bases unmatched: 3. The CDR3 loop reads CASIGTGVNEQFF. The CDR3 nucleotides read TGTGCCAGCATAGGGACAGGGGTCAATGAGCAGTTCTTC.

Of note for this clonotype: Germline and junction disagree at one end, which may indicate a read error. V usage is TRBV3-1 and J usage is TRBJ2-3; D ambiguous. This CDR3 contains 14 residues. The V gene's germline CDR1 is LGHDT and CDR2 YNNKEL (reference sequence). CDR3 DNA sequence: TGTGCCACCAGCCAAAGAGCGTTGGCGGATACGCAGTATTTT. Amino acids: CATSQRALADTQYF.

This chain joins TRBV20-1 and TRBJ2-3, with a possible D match to TRBD2 (5 bases). This CDR3 has 11 residues. Germline loops: CDR1 DFQATT, CDR2 SNEGSKA (reference sequence). Trimming cost V 5 bases and J 11 bases, with 14 bases left between them. The CDR3 nucleotides are TGCAGTGCTCCGATGGGGAGTGAGCAGTATTTT. Protein: CSAPMGSEQYF.

The sample holds a few counts of this clonotype. V is TRBV7-2 and J is TRBJ2-1; D may be TRBD1 (5 bases). From germline, CDR1 is SGHTA and CDR2 FQGNSA. V was cut by 5 bases and J by 7 bases, with 12 bases left in between. The CDR3 sequence is 13 residues long. CDR3 loop: CASSNRWANEQFF. The CDR3 bases are TGTGCCAGCAGCAACAGGTGGGCAAATGAGCAGTTCTTC.

The chain couples TRBV5-5 to TRBJ2-7, with 12 bases identical to TRBD2. Germline V gives CDR1 SGHKS, CDR2 YYEKEE (reference sequence). The CDR3 is 17 residues long. V was pared by 3 bases and J by 6 bases, with 13 bases of the junction left unmatched. The CDR3 here is CASSSLPTSGRTTEQYF. The CDR3, as DNA: TGTGCCAGCAGCTCCCTACCGACTAGCGGGAGAACGACCGAGCAGTACTTC. The full variable domain, rest sourced from reference TRBV5-5 and TRBJ2-7, is DAGVTQSPTHLIKTRGQQVTLRCSPISGHKSVSWYQQVLGQGPQFIFQYYEKEERGRGNFPDRFSARQFPNYSSELNVNALLLGDSALYLCASSSLPTSGRTTEQYFGPGTRLTVT.

This clonotype showed up many times. This rearrangement joins TRBV29-1 to TRBJ2-1; possibly TRBD1 for D (6 bases). Germline V CDR1 and CDR2: SQVTM, ANQGSEA. CDR3 size: 16 residues. The V end lost 4 bases, the J end lost 4 bases, and 20 bases lay between the germline ends. The CDR3 reads CSVVRGLGAGYNEQFF. CDR3 coding DNA: TGCAGCGTTGTCCGGGGTTTGGGGGCCGGGTACAATGAGCAGTTCTTC.

The chain uses TRBV7-9 and TRBJ2-3, with D perhaps TRBD1 or TRBD2 (5 bases each). The CDR3 length is 17 residues. The V gene lost 4 bases and the J gene lost 7 bases, with 24 bases spanning the gap. Germline V gene data show CDR1 as SEHNR and CDR2 as FQNEAQ (reference sequence). The CDR3 sequence: CASSYFGANSQGHTQYF. The CDR3 DNA is TGTGCCAGCAGCTATTTCGGGGCGAATAGTCAAGGTCATACGCAGTATTTT.

Only a few counts were recorded for this clonotype. The chain recombines TRBV20-1 with TRBJ2-3; either TRBD1 or TRBD2 may fit D (6 bases each). V shed 4 bases and J shed 5 bases, with 13 bases lying between them. This CDR3 is built from 13 residues. Germline V gives CDR1 DFQATT, CDR2 SNEGSKA (reference sequence). In DNA, the CDR3 is TGCAGTGCTATCGAGGGGGGTTTAGATACGCAGTATTTT. Amino acid sequence: CSAIEGGLDTQYF.

This chain uses TRBV3-1 with TRBJ1-3; no clear D. Trimming pared 7 bases from V and 0 bases from J, leaving 10 bases between. Germline V gene sequence: CDR1 LGHDT, CDR2 YNNKEL (reference sequence). The CDR3 spans 14 residues. In nucleotides, the CDR3 is TGTGCCAGCACCGAGACGATCTCTGGAAACACCATATATTTT. Its translation is CASTETISGNTIYF. The full variable domain, completed using reference TRBV3-1 and TRBJ1-3, is DTAVSQTPKYLVTQMGNDKSIKCEQNLGHDTMYWYKQDSKKFLKIMFSYNNKELIINETVPNRFSPKSPDKAHLNLHINSLELGDSAVYFCASTETISGNTIYFGEGSWLTVV.

This clonotype was observed a single time. The chain joins TRBV20-1 to TRBJ2-1; possibly TRBD2 for D (5 bases). CDR1 and CDR2 (germline): DFQATT, SNEGSKA (reference sequence). CDR3 length: 16 residues. V lost 4 bases, J lost 4 bases, and 20 bases lay in between. The CDR3 sequence: CSAKNPAGRDYNEQFF. The DNA for the CDR3 is TGCAGTGCTAAAAATCCGGCGGGTCGGGATTACAATGAGCAGTTCTTC.

This clonotype appeared a few times. This chain joins TRBV18 and TRBJ2-7; no firm D call. Trimming removed 6 bases at V and 2 bases at J, with 17 bases between. CDR1 and CDR2 from the germline V gene are KGHSH and LQKENI. The CDR3 consists of 15 residues. In DNA form, the CDR3 reads TGTGCCAGCTCCGGACCGGAATTGGACGCCTACGAGCAGTACTTC. It specifies CASSGPELDAYEQYF.

The V and J genes are TRBV2 and TRBJ2-3; D is perhaps TRBD1 (6 bases). This CDR3 has 14 residues. V was shortened by 7 bases and J by 4 bases, with 15 bases between the two germline ends. CDR1 is SNHLY, CDR2 FYNNEI, per germline. CDR3 coding DNA: TGTGCCAGCAAACCGGGACAAGGGGCAGATACGCAGTATTTT. As protein: CASKPGQGADTQYF.